The 13 T cell receptor beta chains below come from one sample, sequenced in a study of molecular identifiers for immune sequencing clone quantification. TCRdb called the PCR reads again in MiXCR, with one record for every CDR3 protein. The sample comprises about 86,000 distinct CDR3 sequences, approximately 23% of which are singletons, and 0.78% rests with the top ten. Specimen: naive CD8+ T cells from blood, with Jurkat cell RNA spiked in. The subset denotes: FACS-sorted CD8+CD4-CCR7+CD45RA+ naive T cells. The origin of the receptors is a human donor in good health. Some libraries in this study had Jurkat cell RNA spiked in.

Points on this clonotype: A much larger clone sits a single nucleotide away, making a read error possible. CDR3 sequence reads: CATSDLGTGELVF. In DNA form, the CDR3 reads TGTGCCACCAGTGATTTGGGCACCGGGGAGCTGGTTTTT. The rearrangement uses TRBV24-1 and TRBJ2-2; D may be TRBD2 (5 bases). CDR1 KGHDR and CDR2 SFDVKD come from the germline V gene. The CDR3 has 13 amino acids.

This clonotype appeared a few times. This chain uses TRBV19 with TRBJ1-1, with D perhaps matching TRBD1 (5 bases). CDR3 size: 15 residues. V lost 3 bases and J lost 3, with 14 bases in between. Germline lookup yields CDR1 LNHDA and CDR2 SQIVND (reference sequence). DNA of the CDR3: TGTGCCAGTAGTATTCGGGGGGAAAGGGACACTGAAGCTTTCTTT. Its protein is CASSIRGERDTEAFF.

The rearrangement links TRBV7-9 to TRBJ2-4, with 11 bases matching TRBD1. The ends lost 5 bases at V and 6 bases at J; junction bases unmatched: 3. The V gene's germline CDR1 is SEHNR and CDR2 FQNEAQ (reference sequence). This CDR3 spans 14 amino acids. CDR3 sequence (DNA): TGTGCCAGCAGCCCAGGGACAGGGGGAAACATTCAGTACTTC. This gives the protein CASSPGTGGNIQYF. The whole variable domain, remainder taken from reference TRBV7-9 and TRBJ2-4, is DTGVSQNPRHKITKRGQNVTFRCDPISEHNRLYWYRQTLGQGPEFLTYFQNEAQLEKSRLLSDRFSAERPKGSFSTLEIQRTEQGDSAMYLCASSPGTGGNIQYFGAGTRLSVL.

This chain connects TRBV20-1 to TRBJ1-1; D may be TRBD1 (6 bases). With 2 bases removed from V and 10 bases from J, the gap between germline ends came to 20 bases. The CDR3 runs 14 residues. Germline V gene sequence: CDR1 DFQATT, CDR2 SNEGSKA (reference sequence). The CDR3 sequence is CSARLLDSPPRAFF. The CDR3 DNA follows: TGCAGTGCTAGATTGTTGGACAGTCCCCCCCGAGCTTTCTTT.

Many counts were recorded for this clonotype. The rearrangement links TRBV13 to TRBJ2-3; a weak D match, TRBD2 (5 bases). V lost 3 bases to trimming and J lost 5 bases, with 21 bases between them. CDR3 length: 17 amino acids. CDR1 and CDR2 from the germline V gene are PRHDT and FYEKMQ (reference sequence). The chain's CDR3 is CASSLEPGGAAGDTQYF. The CDR3 DNA sequence: TGTGCCAGCAGCTTGGAACCCGGAGGCGCGGCAGGAGATACGCAGTATTTT.

About this clonotype itself: A much larger clone sits a single nucleotide away, making a read error possible. As the CDR3 is not closed by the conserved phenylalanine or tryptophan, this likely results from a read error. Because the CDR3's place on the DNA is in doubt, the DNA is left out and the CDR3 is given as listed by TCRdb. This sequence joins TRBV6-2 or TRBV6-3 and TRBJ1-5. Germline-derived CDR1 and CDR2 are MNHEY and SVGEGT. The CDR3 adds up to 12 amino acids, both ends counted. CDR3 loop: CASSYSNTYKHY.

This clonotype has ten or more counts. V and J are TRBV6-2 or TRBV6-3 and TRBJ2-3; D might be TRBD2 (5 bases). Trimming left V 5 bases short and J 6 bases short, with 12 bases between. The CDR3 is 13 amino acids. CDR1 and CDR2 from the germline V gene are MNHEY and SVGEGT. For the CDR3, the DNA is TGTGCCAGCAGTGTCTTGCCGGGGGATACGCAGTATTTT. Residues: CASSVLPGDTQYF.

This clonotype was picked up a small number of times. The chain carries TRBV7-9 and TRBJ1-6, with a possible D match to TRBD1 (5 bases). The CDR3 is 15 residues long. Trimming removed 1 base at V and 7 bases at J, with 11 bases between. CDR1 is SEHNR and CDR2 is FQNEAQ in the germline V gene (reference sequence). Here the CDR3 DNA reads TGTGCCAGCAGCTTAGTGGAGGGACCGAATTCACCCCTCCACTTT. The encoded protein is CASSLVEGPNSPLHF.

This clonotype was counted at least ten times. The chain combines TRBV13 with TRBJ1-1; maybe TRBD1 (5 bases). The V end lost 3 bases, the J end lost 11 bases, and 16 bases lay between the germline ends. The CDR3 consists of 13 residues. Germline-derived CDR1 and CDR2 are PRHDT and FYEKMQ (reference sequence). The DNA of the CDR3 is TGTGCCAGCAGCTTGGAAAAGCGGGACCAGGCTTTCTTT. This encodes CASSLEKRDQAFF.

Turning to this clonotype: Being one base from a much bigger clone, this may be a read error. This sequence joins TRBV10-2 and TRBJ2-3, with TRBD2 matching over 8 bases. With V trimmed by 5 bases and J by 2 bases, 9 bases remained unmatched. The CDR3 consists of 16 residues. From germline, CDR1 is WSHSY and CDR2 SAAADI. The CDR3 sequence is CASSLIAGWTTDTQYF. CDR3 nucleotides: TGCGCCAGCAGTTTAATAGCGGGGTGGACCACAGATACGCAGTATTTT.

This clonotype was detected once. A read error may be the cause here, since a much bigger clone is one base away. V is TRBV20-1 and J is TRBJ1-1; the match to TRBD1 covers 7 bases. Germline V gives CDR1 DFQATT, CDR2 SNEGSKA (reference sequence). V was clipped by 5 bases and J by 9 bases; unmatched bases: 12. This CDR3 region has 13 residues. CDR3 bases: TGCAGTGCTGGGTCCGGGGACAGCTACCAAGCTTTCTTT. Amino acids: CSAGSGDSYQAFF.

This clonotype has just a few counts. This chain uses TRBV18 with TRBJ2-3; D not certain. The V end lost 3 bases, the J end lost 5 bases, and 18 bases lay between the germline ends. The V gene's germline CDR1 is KGHSH and CDR2 LQKENI. The CDR3 has 16 amino acids. The CDR3 sequence: CASSPLGRPEVDTQYF. The CDR3 DNA sequence: TGTGCCAGCTCACCCCTCGGGCGGCCGGAAGTAGATACGCAGTATTTT.

This clonotype came up many times. The chain couples TRBV7-2 to TRBJ2-5, with TRBD2 matching 7 bases. With 5 bases clipped from V and 4 bases from J, the junction kept 7 bases outside the gene matches. This CDR3 is built from 14 residues. Germline CDR1 reads SGHTA; CDR2 reads FQGNSA. CDR3 in amino acids: CASSLYGGVETQYF. The CDR3 DNA sequence: TGTGCCAGCAGCCTCTATGGGGGGGTAGAGACCCAGTACTTC.